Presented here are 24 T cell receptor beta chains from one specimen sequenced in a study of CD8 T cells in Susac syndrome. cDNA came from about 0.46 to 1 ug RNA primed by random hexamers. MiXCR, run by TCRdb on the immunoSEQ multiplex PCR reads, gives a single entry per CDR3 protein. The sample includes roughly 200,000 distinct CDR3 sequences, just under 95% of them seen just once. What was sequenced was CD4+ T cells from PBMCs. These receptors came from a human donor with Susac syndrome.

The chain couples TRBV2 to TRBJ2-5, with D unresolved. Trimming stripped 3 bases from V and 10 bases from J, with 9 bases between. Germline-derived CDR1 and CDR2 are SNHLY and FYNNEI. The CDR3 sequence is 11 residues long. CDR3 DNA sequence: TGTGCCAGCAGTGAGCTTACGGGCCAGTACTTC. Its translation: CASSELTGQYF.

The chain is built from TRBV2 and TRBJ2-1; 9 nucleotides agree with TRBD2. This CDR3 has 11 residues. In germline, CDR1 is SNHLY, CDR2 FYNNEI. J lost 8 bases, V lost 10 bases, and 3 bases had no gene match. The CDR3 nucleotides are TGTGCCAAGGGACTAGCCTATGAGCAGTTCTTC. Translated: CAKGLAYEQFF.

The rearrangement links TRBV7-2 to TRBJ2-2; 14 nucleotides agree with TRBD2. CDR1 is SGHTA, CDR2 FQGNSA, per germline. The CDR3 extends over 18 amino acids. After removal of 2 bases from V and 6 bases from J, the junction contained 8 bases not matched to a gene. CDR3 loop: CASSLLIGLAGGSGELFF. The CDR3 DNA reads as TGTGCCAGCAGCTTATTAATCGGACTAGCGGGAGGATCCGGGGAGCTGTTTTTT. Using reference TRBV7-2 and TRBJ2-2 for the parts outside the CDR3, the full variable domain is GAGVSQSPSNKVTEKGKDVELRCDPISGHTALYWYRQSLGQGLEFLIYFQGNSAPDKSGLPSDRFSAERTGGSVSTLTIQRTQQEDSAVYLCASSLLIGLAGGSGELFFGEGSRLTVL.

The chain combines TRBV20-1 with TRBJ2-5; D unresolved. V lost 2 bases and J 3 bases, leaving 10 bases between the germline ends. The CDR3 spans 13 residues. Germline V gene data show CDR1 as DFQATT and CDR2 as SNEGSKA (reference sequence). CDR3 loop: CSARPPREETQYF. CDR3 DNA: TGCAGTGCTAGACCCCCAAGGGAAGAGACCCAGTACTTC.

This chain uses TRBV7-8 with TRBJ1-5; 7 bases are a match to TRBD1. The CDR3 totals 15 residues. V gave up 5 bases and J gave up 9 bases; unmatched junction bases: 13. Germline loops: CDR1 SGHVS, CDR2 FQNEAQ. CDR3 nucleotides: TGTGCCAGCAGCCCCGAGGGACAGTTGAACGGGCCCCAGCATTTT. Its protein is CASSPEGQLNGPQHF.

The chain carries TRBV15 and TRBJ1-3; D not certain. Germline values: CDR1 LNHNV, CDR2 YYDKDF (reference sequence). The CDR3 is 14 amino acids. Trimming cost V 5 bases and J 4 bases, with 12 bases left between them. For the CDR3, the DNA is TGTGCCACCAGCTCTACTTCAAGGGGAAACACCATATATTTT. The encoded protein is CATSSTSRGNTIYF.

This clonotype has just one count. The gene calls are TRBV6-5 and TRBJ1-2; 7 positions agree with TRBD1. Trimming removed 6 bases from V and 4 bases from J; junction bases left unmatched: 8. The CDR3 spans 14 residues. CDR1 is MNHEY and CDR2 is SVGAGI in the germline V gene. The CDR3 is CASRGSRDSYGYTF. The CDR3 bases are TGTGCCAGCAGGGGATCCCGGGACAGCTATGGCTACACCTTC.

As DNA, the CDR3 is TGTGCCAGCAGCTTGGCCAGGGAACCCGGGGAGCTGTTTTTT. Translation: CASSLAREPGELFF. The rearrangement links TRBV5-4 to TRBJ2-2; a possible D gene is TRBD1 (5 bases). The CDR3 loop spans 14 amino acids. V lost 0 bases and J 6 bases, leaving 9 bases between the germline ends. Germline V CDR1 and CDR2: SGHNT, YYREEE (reference sequence).

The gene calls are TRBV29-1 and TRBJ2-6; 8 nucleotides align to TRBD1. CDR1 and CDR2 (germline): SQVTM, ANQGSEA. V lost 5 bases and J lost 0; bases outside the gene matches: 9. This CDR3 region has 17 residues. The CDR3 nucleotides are TGCAGCGTTTTCTGGACAGGGACCTTCTCTGGGGCCAACGTCCTGACTTTC. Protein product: CSVFWTGTFSGANVLTF.

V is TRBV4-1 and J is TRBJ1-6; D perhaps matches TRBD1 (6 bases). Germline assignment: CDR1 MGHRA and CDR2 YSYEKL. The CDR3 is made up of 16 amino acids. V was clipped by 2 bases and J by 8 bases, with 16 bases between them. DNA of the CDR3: TGCGCCAGCAGCCAATGGGGGCCAGCGGGCTATTCACCCCTCCACTTT. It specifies CASSQWGPAGYSPLHF.

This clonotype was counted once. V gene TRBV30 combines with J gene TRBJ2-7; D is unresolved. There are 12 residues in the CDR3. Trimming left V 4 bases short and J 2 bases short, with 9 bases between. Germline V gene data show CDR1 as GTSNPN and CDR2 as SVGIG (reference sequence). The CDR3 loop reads CAWNQAAYEQYF. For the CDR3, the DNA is TGTGCCTGGAACCAGGCGGCCTACGAGCAGTACTTC.

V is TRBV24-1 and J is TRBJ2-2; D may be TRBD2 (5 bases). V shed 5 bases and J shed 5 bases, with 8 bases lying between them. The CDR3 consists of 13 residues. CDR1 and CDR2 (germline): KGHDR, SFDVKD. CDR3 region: CATSAGKTGELFF. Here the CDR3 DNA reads TGTGCCACCAGTGCGGGGAAAACCGGGGAGCTGTTTTTT.

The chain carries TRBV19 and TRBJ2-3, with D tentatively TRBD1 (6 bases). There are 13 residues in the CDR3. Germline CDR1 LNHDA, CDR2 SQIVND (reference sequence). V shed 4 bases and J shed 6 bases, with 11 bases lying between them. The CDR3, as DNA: TGTGCCAGTAGTAGCACAGGGTCCGATACGCAGTATTTT. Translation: CASSSTGSDTQYF.

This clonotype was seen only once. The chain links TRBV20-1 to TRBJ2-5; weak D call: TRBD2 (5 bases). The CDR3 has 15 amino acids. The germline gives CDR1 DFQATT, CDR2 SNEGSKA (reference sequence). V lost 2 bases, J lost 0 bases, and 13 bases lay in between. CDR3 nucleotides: TGCAGTGCTAGAAGACGGGAAACGAACCAAGAGACCCAGTACTTC. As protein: CSARRRETNQETQYF.

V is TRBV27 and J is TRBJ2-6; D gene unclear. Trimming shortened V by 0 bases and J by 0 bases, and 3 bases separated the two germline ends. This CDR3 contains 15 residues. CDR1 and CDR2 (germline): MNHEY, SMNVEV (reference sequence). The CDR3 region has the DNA TGTGCCAGCAGTTTATCCACCTCTGGGGCCAACGTCCTGACTTTC. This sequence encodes CASSLSTSGANVLTF. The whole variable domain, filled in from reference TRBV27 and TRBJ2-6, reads EAQVTQNPRYLITVTGKKLTVTCSQNMNHEYMSWYRQDPGLGLRQIYYSMNVEVTDKGDVPEGYKVSRKEKRNFPLILESPSPNQTSLYFCASSLSTSGANVLTFGAGSRLTVL.

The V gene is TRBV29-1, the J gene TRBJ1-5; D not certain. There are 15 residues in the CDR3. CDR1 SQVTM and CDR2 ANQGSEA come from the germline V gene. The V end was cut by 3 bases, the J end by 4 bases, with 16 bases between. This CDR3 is CSVEKGSYSNQPQHF. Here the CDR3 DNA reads TGCAGCGTTGAGAAGGGCAGCTATTCAAATCAGCCCCAGCATTTT.

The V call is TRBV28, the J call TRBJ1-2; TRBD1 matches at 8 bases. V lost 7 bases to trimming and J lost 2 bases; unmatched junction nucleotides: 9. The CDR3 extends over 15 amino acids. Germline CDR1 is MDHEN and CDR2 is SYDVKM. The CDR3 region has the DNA TGTGCCAGCAACGGACAGGGTGGGGGCAACTATGGCTACACCTTC. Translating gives CASNGQGGGNYGYTF.

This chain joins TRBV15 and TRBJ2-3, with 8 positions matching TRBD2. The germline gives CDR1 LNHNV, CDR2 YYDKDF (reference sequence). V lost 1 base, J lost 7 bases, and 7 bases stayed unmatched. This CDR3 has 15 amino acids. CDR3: CATSRGEAGANTQYF. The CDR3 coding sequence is TGTGCCACCAGCAGAGGAGAAGCGGGGGCAAATACGCAGTATTTT.

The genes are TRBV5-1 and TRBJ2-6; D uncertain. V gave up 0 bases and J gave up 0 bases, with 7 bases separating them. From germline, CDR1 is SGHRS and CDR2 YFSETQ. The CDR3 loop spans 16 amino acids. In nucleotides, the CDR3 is TGCGCCAGCAGCTTGGTCAGCTACTCTGGGGCCAACGTCCTGACTTTC. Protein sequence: CASSLVSYSGANVLTF.

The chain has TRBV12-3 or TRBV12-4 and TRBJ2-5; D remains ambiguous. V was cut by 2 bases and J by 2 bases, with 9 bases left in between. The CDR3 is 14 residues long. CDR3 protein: CASSLRRQQETQYF. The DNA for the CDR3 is TGTGCCAGCAGTTTACGGCGGCAGCAAGAGACCCAGTACTTC.

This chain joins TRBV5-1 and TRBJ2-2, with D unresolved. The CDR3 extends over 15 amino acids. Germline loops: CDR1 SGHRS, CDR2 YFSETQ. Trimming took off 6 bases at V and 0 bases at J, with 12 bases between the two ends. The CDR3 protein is CASTESPTNTGELFF. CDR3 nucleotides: TGCGCCAGCACCGAAAGCCCTACGAACACCGGGGAGCTGTTTTTT.

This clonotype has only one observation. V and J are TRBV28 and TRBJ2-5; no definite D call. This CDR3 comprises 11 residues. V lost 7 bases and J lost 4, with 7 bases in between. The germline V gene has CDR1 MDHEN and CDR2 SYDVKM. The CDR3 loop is CASTEAETQYF. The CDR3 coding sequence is TGTGCCAGCACCGAGGCAGAGACCCAGTACTTC. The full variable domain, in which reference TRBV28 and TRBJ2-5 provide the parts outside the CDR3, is DVKVTQSSRYLVKRTGEKVFLECVQDMDHENMFWYRQDPGLGLRLIYFSYDVKMKEKGDIPEGYSVSREKKERFSLILESASTNQTSMYLCASTEAETQYFGPGTRLLVL.

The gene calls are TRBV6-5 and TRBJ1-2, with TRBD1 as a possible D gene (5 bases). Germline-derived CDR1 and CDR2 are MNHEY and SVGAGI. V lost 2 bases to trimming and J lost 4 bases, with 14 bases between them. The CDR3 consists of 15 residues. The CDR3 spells CASSYRGGGVYGYTF. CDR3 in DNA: TGTGCCAGCAGTTACCGGGGGGGAGGAGTCTATGGCTACACCTTC.

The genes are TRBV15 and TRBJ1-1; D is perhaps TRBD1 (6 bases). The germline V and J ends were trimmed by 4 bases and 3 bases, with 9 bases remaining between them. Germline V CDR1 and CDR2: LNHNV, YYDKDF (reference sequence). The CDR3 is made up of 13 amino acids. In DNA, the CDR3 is TGTGCCACCAGCATGGACAGCTACACTGAAGCTTTCTTT. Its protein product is CATSMDSYTEAFF.